This T cell receptor beta chain stems from a study of CD8+ T cells in alopecia areata. The treatment here: oral pan-JAK inhibitor, 5-10 mg twice daily. Alopecia areata patients gave lesional scalp punch biopsies and peripheral blood samples. From PBMCs, CD4+ and CD8+ T cells were sorted. The study, taken as a whole, reports: Patients shared TCRs less clearly than mice did, possibly for HLA-related reasons. Persistence in scalp and blood during tofacitinib was observed for many expanded lesional clones.

On this clone itself: Its specificity is unknown.

Investigators isolated RNA and reverse transcribed it into cDNA to act as the sequencing template. Only in-frame clones appear in the TCRdb table, and some are missing; sequencing was by immunoSEQ multiplex PCR. The sample carries 90,000 or so clones, roughly 40% recorded once. V dropped 1 base and J dropped 5 bases, with 18 bases sitting between them. The germline gives CDR1 SGHVS, CDR2 FNYEAQ. The CDR3 has 16 residues. The sample consisted of CD8+ T cells sorted from blood, taken at week 24, from a patient treated with tofacitinib. This chain joins TRBV7-6 and TRBJ2-7; D perhaps matches TRBD1 (6 bases). The clonotype comes from a human donor with alopecia areata. The CDR3 nucleotides read TGTGCCAGCAGCTTAGGGGGGCTTACAGGGTTCAACGAGCAGTACTTC. It yields the protein CASSLGGLTGFNEQYF. Using reference TRBV7-6 and TRBJ2-7 for the parts outside the CDR3, the full variable domain is GAGVSQSPRYKVTKRGQDVALRCDPISGHVSLYWYRQALGQGPEFLTYFNYEAQQDKSGLPNDRFSAERPEGSISTLTIQRTEQRDSAMYRCASSLGGLTGFNEQYFGPGTRLTVT.